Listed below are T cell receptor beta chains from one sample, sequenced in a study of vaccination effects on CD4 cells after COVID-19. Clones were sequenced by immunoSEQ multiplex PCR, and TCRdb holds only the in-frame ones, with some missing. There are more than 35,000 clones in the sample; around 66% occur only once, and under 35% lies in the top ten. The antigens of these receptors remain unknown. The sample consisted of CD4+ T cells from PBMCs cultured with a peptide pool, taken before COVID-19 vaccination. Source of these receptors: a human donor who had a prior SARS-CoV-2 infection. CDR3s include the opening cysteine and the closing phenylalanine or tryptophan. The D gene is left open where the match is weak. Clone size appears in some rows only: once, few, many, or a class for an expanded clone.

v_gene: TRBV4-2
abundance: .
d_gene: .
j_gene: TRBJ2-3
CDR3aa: CASSQDFGGSRAQDTQYF
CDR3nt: TGTGCCAGCAGCCAAGATTTTGGGGGGAGTAGAGCACAAGATACGCAGTATTTT

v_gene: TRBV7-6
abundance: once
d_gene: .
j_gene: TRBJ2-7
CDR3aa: CASSLAPPGGTYEQYF
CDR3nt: TGTGCCAGCAGCTTAGCACCCCCCGGGGGAACCTACGAGCAGTACTTC

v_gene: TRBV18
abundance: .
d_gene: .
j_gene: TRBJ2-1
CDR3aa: CASSPLTGGAKNEQFF
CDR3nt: TGTGCCAGCTCACCACTAACAGGGGGGGCTAAGAATGAGCAGTTCTTC

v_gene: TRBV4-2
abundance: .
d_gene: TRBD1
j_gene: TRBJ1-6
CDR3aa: CASSQADRASNSPLHF
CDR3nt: TGTGCCAGCAGCCAAGCGGACAGGGCCTCAAATTCACCCCTCCACTTT

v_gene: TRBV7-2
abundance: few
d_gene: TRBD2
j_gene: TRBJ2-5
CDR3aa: CASSQRDPLWETQYF
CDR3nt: TGTGCCAGCAGCCAGCGGGACCCACTTTGGGAGACCCAGTACTTC

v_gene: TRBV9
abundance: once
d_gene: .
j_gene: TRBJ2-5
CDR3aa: CASSVGLQIQETQYF
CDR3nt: TGTGCCAGCAGCGTAGGGTTACAGATCCAAGAGACCCAGTACTTC

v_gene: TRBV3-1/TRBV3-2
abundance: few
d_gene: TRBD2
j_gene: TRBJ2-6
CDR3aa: CASSHLAGASGANVLTF
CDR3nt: TGTGCCAGCAGCCACCTAGCGGGGGCGTCTGGGGCCAACGTCCTGACTTTC

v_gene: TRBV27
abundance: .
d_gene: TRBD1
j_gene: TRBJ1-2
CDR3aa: CASSLFGQGKVNGYTF
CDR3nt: TGTGCCAGCAGTTTATTCGGACAGGGAAAAGTGAACGGCTACACCTTC

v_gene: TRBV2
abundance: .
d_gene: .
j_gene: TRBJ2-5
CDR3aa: CAGRGQETQYF
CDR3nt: TGTGCCGGACGGGGCCAAGAGACCCAGTACTTC

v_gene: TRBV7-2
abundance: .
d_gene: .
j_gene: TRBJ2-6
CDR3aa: CASLPRPGAGANVLTF
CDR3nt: TGTGCCAGCCTACCCCGGCCGGGGGCTGGGGCCAACGTCCTGACTTTC

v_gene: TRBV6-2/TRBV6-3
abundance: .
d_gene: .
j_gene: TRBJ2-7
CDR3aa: CASSNSAYEQYF
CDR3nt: TGTGCCAGCAGTAATAGCGCCTACGAGCAGTACTTC

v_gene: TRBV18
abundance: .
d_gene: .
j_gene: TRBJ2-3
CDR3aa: CASSPGRGPDTQYF
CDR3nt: TGTGCCAGCTCACCAGGGCGGGGCCCAGATACGCAGTATTTT

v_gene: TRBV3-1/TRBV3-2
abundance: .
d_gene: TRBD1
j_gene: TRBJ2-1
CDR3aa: CASSPKGQVGGYNEQFF
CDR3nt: TGTGCCAGCAGCCCGAAGGGACAGGTCGGAGGGTACAATGAGCAGTTCTTC

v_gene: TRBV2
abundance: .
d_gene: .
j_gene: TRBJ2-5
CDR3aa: CASSGRQWFETQYF
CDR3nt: TGTGCCAGCAGCGGGAGACAGTGGTTTGAGACCCAGTACTTC

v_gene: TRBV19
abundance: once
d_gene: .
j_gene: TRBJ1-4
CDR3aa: CASRVQQRTNEKLFF
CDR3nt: TGTGCCAGTAGGGTACAGCAGCGGACTAATGAAAAACTGTTTTTT

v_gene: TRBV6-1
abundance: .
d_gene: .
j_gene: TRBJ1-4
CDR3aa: CASSDTGSREKLFF
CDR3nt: TGTGCCAGCAGTGATACAGGGAGTCGGGAAAAACTGTTTTTT

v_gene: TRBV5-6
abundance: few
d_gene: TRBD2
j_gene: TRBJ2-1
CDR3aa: CASSDRSGRKDEQFF
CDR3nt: TGTGCCAGCAGCGACCGAAGCGGGAGGAAGGATGAGCAGTTCTTC

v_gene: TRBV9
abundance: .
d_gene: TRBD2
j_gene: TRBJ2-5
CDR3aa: CASSVASGAPWTQYF
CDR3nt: TGTGCCAGCAGCGTAGCCAGCGGGGCCCCTTGGACCCAGTACTTC

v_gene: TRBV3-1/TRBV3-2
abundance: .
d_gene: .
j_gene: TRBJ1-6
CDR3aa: CASSQGPGSPLHF
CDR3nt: TGTGCCAGCAGCCAAGGACCAGGTTCACCCCTCCACTTT

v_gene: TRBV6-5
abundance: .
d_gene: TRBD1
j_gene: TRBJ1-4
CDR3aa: CASSLTTGSYEKLFF
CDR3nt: TGTGCCAGCAGTTTAACGACAGGGAGTTATGAAAAACTGTTTTTT

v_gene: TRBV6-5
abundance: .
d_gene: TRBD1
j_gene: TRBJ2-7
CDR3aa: CARPGGYEQYF
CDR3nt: TGTGCCAGACCAGGGGGATACGAGCAGTACTTC

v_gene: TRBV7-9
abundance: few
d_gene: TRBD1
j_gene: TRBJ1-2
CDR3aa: CASLGQGDGYTF
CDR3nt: TGTGCCAGCTTAGGGCAGGGGGATGGCTACACCTTC

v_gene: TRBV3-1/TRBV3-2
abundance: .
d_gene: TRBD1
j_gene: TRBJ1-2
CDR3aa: CASSQGYRGLGYTF
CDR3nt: TGTGCCAGCAGCCAAGGTTACAGGGGGCTGGGCTACACCTTC

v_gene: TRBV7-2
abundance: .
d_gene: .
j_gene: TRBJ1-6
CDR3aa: CASSQGSYNSPLHF
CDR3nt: TGTGCCAGCAGCCAGGGTTCCTATAATTCACCCCTCCACTTT

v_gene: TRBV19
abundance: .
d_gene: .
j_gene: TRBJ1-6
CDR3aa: CASSWRNNSPLHF
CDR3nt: TGTGCCAGTAGTTGGCGGAATAATTCACCCCTCCACTTT

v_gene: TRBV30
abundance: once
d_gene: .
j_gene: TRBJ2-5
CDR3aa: CAWSNLGAGRKETQYF
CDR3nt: TGTGCCTGGAGTAATTTGGGGGCGGGAAGGAAAGAGACCCAGTACTTC

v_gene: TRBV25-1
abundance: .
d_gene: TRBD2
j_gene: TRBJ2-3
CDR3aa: CASSAPGLVVTDTQYF
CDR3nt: TGTGCCAGCAGTGCCCCGGGACTAGTGGTCACAGATACGCAGTATTTT

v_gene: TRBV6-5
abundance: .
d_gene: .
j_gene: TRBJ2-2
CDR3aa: CASSYSSQNTGELFF
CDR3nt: TGTGCCAGCAGTTACTCGTCCCAGAACACCGGGGAGCTGTTTTTT

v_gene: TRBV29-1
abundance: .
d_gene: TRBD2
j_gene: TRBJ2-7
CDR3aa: CSVAGGEGYEQYF
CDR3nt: TGCAGCGTTGCTGGAGGGGAGGGGTACGAGCAGTACTTC

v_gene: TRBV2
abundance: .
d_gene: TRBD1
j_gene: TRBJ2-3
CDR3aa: CASKRDRSTDTQYF
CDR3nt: TGTGCCAGCAAGAGGGACAGGAGCACAGATACGCAGTATTTT

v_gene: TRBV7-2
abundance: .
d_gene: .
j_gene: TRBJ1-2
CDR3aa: CASSRRPLIFGLTYGYTF
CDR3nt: TGTGCCAGCAGCCGGAGACCCCTGATTTTTGGATTAACGTATGGCTACACCTTC

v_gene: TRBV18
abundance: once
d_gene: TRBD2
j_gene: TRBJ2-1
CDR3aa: CASSSGTNNEQFF
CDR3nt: TGTGCCAGCTCATCCGGGACTAACAATGAGCAGTTCTTC

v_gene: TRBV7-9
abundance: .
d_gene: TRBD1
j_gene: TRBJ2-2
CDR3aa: CASSLTQGTGELFF
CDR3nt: TGTGCCAGCAGCTTGACACAGGGGACCGGGGAGCTGTTTTTT

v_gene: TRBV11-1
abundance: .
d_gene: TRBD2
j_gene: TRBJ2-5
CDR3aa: CASSLEGSGTETQYF
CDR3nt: TGTGCCAGCAGCTTAGAAGGTAGCGGGACAGAGACCCAGTACTTC

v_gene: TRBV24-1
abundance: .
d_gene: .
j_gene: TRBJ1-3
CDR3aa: CATSDPTETGGNTIYF
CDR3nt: TGTGCCACCAGTGATCCTACAGAGACAGGAGGAAACACCATATATTTT

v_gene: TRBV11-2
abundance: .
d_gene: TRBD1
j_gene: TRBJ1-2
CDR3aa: CASSLDLEGGFYGYTF
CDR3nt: TGTGCCAGCAGCTTAGATCTTGAAGGGGGCTTTTATGGCTACACCTTC

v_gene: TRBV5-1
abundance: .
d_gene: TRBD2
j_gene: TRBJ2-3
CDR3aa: CASSILAGGRTDTQYF
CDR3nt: TGCGCCAGCAGTATCCTAGCGGGGGGGCGCACAGATACGCAGTATTTT

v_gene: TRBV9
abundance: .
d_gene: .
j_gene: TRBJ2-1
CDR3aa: CASSPRPSRNEQFF
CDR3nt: TGTGCCAGCAGCCCCAGGCCTAGCCGGAATGAGCAGTTCTTC

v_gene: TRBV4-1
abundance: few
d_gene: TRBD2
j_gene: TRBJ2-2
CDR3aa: CASRTEAPGTSGANTGELFF
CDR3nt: TGCGCCAGCAGGACAGAGGCCCCCGGGACTAGCGGGGCGAACACCGGGGAGCTGTTTTTT

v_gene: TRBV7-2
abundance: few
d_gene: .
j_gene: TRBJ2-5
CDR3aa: CASSQGIGTQYF
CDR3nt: TGTGCCAGCAGTCAGGGGATAGGGACCCAGTACTTC

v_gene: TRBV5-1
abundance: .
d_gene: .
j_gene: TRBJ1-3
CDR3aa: CASSPDMMFSGNTIYF
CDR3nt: TGCGCCAGCAGCCCGGACATGATGTTCTCTGGAAACACCATATATTTT

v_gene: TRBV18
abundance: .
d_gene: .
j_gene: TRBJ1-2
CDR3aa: CASSPPGHYGYTF
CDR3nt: TGTGCCAGCTCACCCCCGGGCCACTATGGCTACACCTTC

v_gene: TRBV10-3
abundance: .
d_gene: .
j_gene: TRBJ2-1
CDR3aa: CAIKDLYNEQFF
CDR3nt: TGTGCCATCAAGGACCTATACAATGAGCAGTTCTTC

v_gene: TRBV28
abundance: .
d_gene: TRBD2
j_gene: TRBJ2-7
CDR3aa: CASTASVGREDSYEQYF
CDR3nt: TGTGCCAGCACCGCGTCGGTCGGCCGGGAGGACTCCTACGAGCAGTACTTC

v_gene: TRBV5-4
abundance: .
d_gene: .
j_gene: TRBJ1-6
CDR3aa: CASSLKNPGGNSPLHF
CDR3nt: TGTGCCAGCAGCTTGAAGAACCCCGGGGGTAATTCACCCCTCCACTTT

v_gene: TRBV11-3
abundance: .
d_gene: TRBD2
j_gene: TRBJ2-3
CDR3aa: CASSQGLAGVGPDTQYF
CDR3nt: TGTGCCAGCAGCCAGGGACTAGCGGGCGTGGGGCCAGATACGCAGTATTTT

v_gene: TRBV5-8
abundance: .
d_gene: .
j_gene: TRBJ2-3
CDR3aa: CASSSLGGTDTQYF
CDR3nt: TGTGCCAGCAGCTCGCTTGGGGGCACAGATACGCAGTATTTT

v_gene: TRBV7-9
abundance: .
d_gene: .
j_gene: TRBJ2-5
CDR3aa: CASSSIRRGQGQETQYF
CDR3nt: TGTGCCAGCAGCTCAATTCGCCGGGGGCAGGGCCAAGAGACCCAGTACTTC

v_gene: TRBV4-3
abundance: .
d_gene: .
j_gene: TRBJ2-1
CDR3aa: CASSQEWGVGSNEQFF
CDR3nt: TGCGCCAGCAGCCAAGAGTGGGGGGTAGGATCTAATGAGCAGTTCTTC

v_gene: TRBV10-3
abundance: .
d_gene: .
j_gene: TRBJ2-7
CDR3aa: CAISSTVALSYEQYF
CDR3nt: TGTGCCATCAGTTCGACAGTGGCCCTTTCCTACGAGCAGTACTTC

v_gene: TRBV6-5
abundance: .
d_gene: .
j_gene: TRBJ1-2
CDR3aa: CASTPAWNYGYTF
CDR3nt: TGTGCCAGCACCCCCGCCTGGAACTATGGCTACACCTTC

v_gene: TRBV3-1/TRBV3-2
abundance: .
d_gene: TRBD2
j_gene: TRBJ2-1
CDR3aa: CASRTSGGAGNEQFF
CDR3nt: TGTGCCAGCCGGACTAGCGGGGGGGCTGGGAATGAGCAGTTCTTC

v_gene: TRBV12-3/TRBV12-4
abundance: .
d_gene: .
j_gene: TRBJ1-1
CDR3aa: CASSFAQGEAFF
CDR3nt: TGTGCCAGCAGTTTTGCACAAGGCGAAGCTTTCTTT

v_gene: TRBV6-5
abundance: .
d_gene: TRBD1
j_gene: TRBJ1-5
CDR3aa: CASSSNRGGNQPQHF
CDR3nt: TGTGCCAGCAGCTCCAACAGGGGCGGCAATCAGCCCCAGCATTTT

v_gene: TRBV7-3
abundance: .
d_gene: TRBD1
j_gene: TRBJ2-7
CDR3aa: CASSLTGTATYEQYF
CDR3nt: TGTGCCAGCAGCTTAACCGGGACAGCAACCTACGAGCAGTACTTC

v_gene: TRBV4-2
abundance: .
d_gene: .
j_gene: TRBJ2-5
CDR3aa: CASSQEGRLGETQYF
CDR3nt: TGTGCCAGCAGCCAAGAAGGCCGGTTGGGGGAGACCCAGTACTTC

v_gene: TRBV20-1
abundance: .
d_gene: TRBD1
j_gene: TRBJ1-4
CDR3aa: CSASKGQGWDEKLFF
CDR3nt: TGCAGTGCTAGTAAGGGACAGGGCTGGGACGAAAAACTGTTTTTT